The 16 T cell receptor beta chains below were found in one sample sequenced in a study of tumor-infiltrating lymphocytes in primary liver carcinoma. From 450 to 600 ng total RNA, TCR beta cDNA was generated with a primer in the constant region. Construction of TCR beta libraries relied on three successive nested multiplex PCR rounds employing slightly modified ARM-PCR. TRBV1-TRBV30 forward primers paired with a C-beta reverse primer drove the first two PCR rounds, around 10 cycles each. Using its own MiXCR run on the multiplex PCR reads, TCRdb lists one record per CDR3 protein. The sample lists 40,000 to 60,000 distinct CDR3 sequences; approximately 70% were seen once. From unsorted bulk tissue weighing about 20-32 mg, DNA and RNA were co-extracted. Sequences were obtained from liver tumor tissue from sampling region 5. Subset of the sample: tumor region T5, tumor centre. These receptors were taken from a man in his forties with primary liver carcinoma and hepatitis B virus infection.

Of note for this clonotype: No conserved phenylalanine or tryptophan is present at the end of the CDR3, so a read error is the likely explanation. The genes are TRBV2 and TRBJ2-1, with unresolved D. Deletions cut 3 bases from V and 8 bases from J, with 11 bases between. The V gene's germline CDR1 is SNHLY and CDR2 FYNNEI. CDR3 length equals 13 residues. The CDR3 bases are TGTGCCAGCAGTGATGAAGTTTGGGATGAGCAGTTCGTC. Translation: CASSDEVWDEQFV.

In regard to this clonotype: An end of the junction differs from the germline gene, which may be a read error. The rearrangement uses TRBV6-5 and TRBJ2-2; possibly TRBD2 for D (6 bases). The CDR3 extends over 14 amino acids. Per germline, CDR1 MNHEY and CDR2 SVGAGI. The CDR3 bases are TGTGCCAGCAGTTACTGTGCATCCACCCGGGAGCCGTTTTTT. It translates to CASSYCASTREPFF.

Details on this clonotype: An end of the junction does not agree with germline; a read error may underlie this. This chain links TRBV28 with TRBJ2-4; 7 bases are a match to TRBD2. The germline gives CDR1 MDHEN, CDR2 SYDVKM. The CDR3 runs 19 residues. The CDR3 loop is CASSLVKVGGALVKNVQYF. The DNA for the CDR3 is TGTGCCAGCAGTTTAGTGAAGGTGGGAGGGGCCCTCGTCAAAAACGTTCAGTACTTC.

V is TRBV19 and J is TRBJ2-6; D unresolved. This CDR3 has 17 amino acids. Trimming stripped 7 bases from V and 0 bases from J, with 16 bases between. From germline, CDR1 is LNHDA and CDR2 SQIVND (reference sequence). CDR3 sequence (DNA): TGTGCCAGTAAACCAGTGAGCCGGACCTCTGGGGCCAACGTCCTGACTTTC. Encoded protein: CASKPVSRTSGANVLTF.

V is TRBV6-5 and J is TRBJ2-3; D may be TRBD1 (6 bases). The J call is in doubt because the DNA end fits TRBJ1-5 better. Germline-derived CDR1 and CDR2 are MNHEY and SVGAGI. The CDR3 length is 13 residues. The CDR3 region is CASLDSGGGTQHF. The CDR3 DNA sequence: TGTGCCAGCCTGGACTCGGGGGGCGGTACGCAGCATTTT.

Comment on this clonotype: A read error may account for a junction end that differs from germline. This CDR3 is CASSRWTWMKAGANVLTF. CDR3 nucleotides: TGTGCTAGCAGTCGTTGGACATGGATGAAAGCTGGGGCCAACGTCCTGACTTTC. The V and J genes are TRBV6-5 and TRBJ2-6, with D possibly being TRBD1 (5 bases). The germline V gene has CDR1 MNHEY and CDR2 SVGAGI. The CDR3 is 18 amino acids.

To note about this clonotype: A read error may produce the germline difference seen at one junction end. The chain links TRBV6-5 to TRBJ2-1; 12 bases are a match to TRBD2. Germline assignment: CDR1 MNHEY and CDR2 SVGAGI. CDR3 size: 15 residues. This chain's CDR3 is CASNDVTSGRIEQFF. The CDR3 region has the DNA TGTGCCAGCAACGACGTGACTAGCGGGAGAATTGAGCAATTCTTC.

On this clonotype: The final CDR3 position lacks the conserved phenylalanine or tryptophan, pointing to a likely read error. The chain joins TRBV11-3 to TRBJ2-1; TRBD2 might be the D (6 bases). Trimming removed 5 bases at V and 6 bases at J, with 14 bases between. The CDR3 has 14 amino acids. Germline assignment: CDR1 SGHNT and CDR2 YENEEA. For the CDR3, the DNA is TGTGCCAGCAGCGGAGAGTCGGGGGTCAATGAGCAGTTCTTG. It specifies CASSGESGVNEQFL.

In its sample, this clonotype was seen many times. This chain links TRBV4-1 with TRBJ1-5; D is uncertain. This CDR3 is 14 amino acids long. The V end lost 0 bases, the J end lost 4 bases, and 7 bases lay between the germline ends. Per germline, CDR1 MGHRA and CDR2 YSYEKL. The CDR3 region has the DNA TGCGCCAGCAGCCAAGAGGCGGAGAATCAGCCCCAGCATTTT. Residues: CASSQEAENQPQHF.

Turning to this clonotype: One junction end does not reproduce the germline sequence, and a read error may be involved. CDR3 sequence: CASNLLGTGAYNEEFF. The CDR3 DNA follows: TGTGCCAGTAACCTACTTGGGACAGGGGCTTACAATGAGGAGTTCTTC. The chain employs TRBV19 and TRBJ2-1; 10 nucleotides align to TRBD1. The CDR3 extends over 16 amino acids. Per the germline V gene, CDR1 is LNHDA and CDR2 is SQIVND (reference sequence).

To note about this clonotype: Possible read error: a much larger clone is one base away. The chain has TRBV28 and TRBJ1-3; perhaps TRBD1 as D (5 bases). The CDR3 length is 18 residues. Germline CDR1 and CDR2: MDHEN and SYDVKM. The CDR3 DNA is TGTGTCAGCAGTTTAAGCTGGGGACGGAGAGCCTCTGGAAACACCATATATTTT. Translated: CVSSLSWGRRASGNTIYF.

Concerning this clonotype itself: At one end the junction does not follow the germline gene, possibly because of a read error. The chain couples TRBV29-1 to TRBJ2-5; TRBD2 is a possible D gene (5 bases). Germline CDR1 SQVTM, CDR2 ANQGSEA. The CDR3 loop spans 15 amino acids. The CDR3 bases are TGCAGCGTTGGGAGAGAGTCCTCCCGGGGTGAGACCCAGTATTTC. Amino acid sequence: CSVGRESSRGETQYF. The full variable domain, rest sourced from reference TRBV29-1 and TRBJ2-5, is SAVISQKPSRDICQRGTSLTIQCQVDSQVTMMFWYRQQPGQSLTLIATANQGSEATYESGFVIDKFPISRPNLTFSTLTVSNMSPEDSSIYLCSVGRESSRGETQYFGPGTRLLVL.

This clonotype has a count of ten or more. The V and J genes are TRBV14 and TRBJ2-7, with D unclear. This CDR3 comprises 12 residues. The germline V gene has CDR1 SGHDN and CDR2 FVKESK. V gave up 6 bases and J gave up 4 bases, with 10 bases separating them. The CDR3 reads CASSKDGYEQYF. CDR3 sequence (DNA): TGTGCCAGCAGTAAGGACGGATACGAGCAGTACTTC.

This clonotype has a count of ten or more. In DNA form, the CDR3 reads TGTGCCAGCAGTCGGACAGGGTCGGGCACCGGGGAGCTGTTTTTT. As protein: CASSRTGSGTGELFF. The chain is built from TRBV28 and TRBJ2-2, with 8 bases identical to TRBD1. V was pared by 5 bases and J by 4 bases, with 6 bases of the junction left unmatched. CDR3 size: 15 residues. CDR1 is MDHEN and CDR2 is SYDVKM in the germline V gene.

On this clonotype itself: The junction does not match germline at one end; this may be a read error. The chain links TRBV4-1 to TRBJ2-2; D perhaps matches TRBD2 (6 bases). Per germline, CDR1 MGHRA and CDR2 YSYEKL. The CDR3 has 15 residues. CDR3 in DNA: TGCGCCAGCAGTCTAGTGGGAGATATCACCGGGGGGCTGTTTTTT. Translating it yields CASSLVGDITGGLFF.

About this clonotype itself: Germline and junction disagree at one end, which may indicate a read error. The V and J genes are TRBV12-3 or TRBV12-4 and TRBJ2-5, with D uncertain. This CDR3 is built from 11 residues. The CDR3 here is CVSSPLETQYF. The CDR3 DNA follows: TGTGTCAGCAGTCCCCTAGAGACCCAATACTTC.